This record covers a single T cell receptor (beta chain). The antigen remains unidentified. The CDR3 spans 17 residues. Germline V gene data show CDR1 as MNHNS and CDR2 as SASEGT. The V gene end was trimmed by 2 bases and the J gene end by 6 bases; junction bases not matched to a gene: 11. The data were taken from a study of T cells after posttransplantation cyclophosphamide. Study results and limitations: TRB clonality was highly associated with recipient CMV seropositivity and reactivation. Donor-recipient repertoire similarity was low at 1-2 months, rising over year one. Tissue-infiltrating T cells from skin or gut overlapped little with blood T cells.

TCRdb's copy holds only in-frame clones and misses some; the assay was immunoSEQ multiplex PCR. The table includes about 53,000 clones, approximately 86% detected once. The specimen sequenced was PBMCs. The sequence came from a man aged 25-45 years with a blood cancer, CMV-positive, and with a related stem cell donor. V gene TRBV6-1 combines with J gene TRBJ2-3; 10 nucleotides align to TRBD2. In DNA, the CDR3 is TGTGCCAGCAGTGAATGGTTAGCGGGAGGACCTAGCGATACGCAGTATTTT. Its protein product is CASSEWLAGGPSDTQYF.